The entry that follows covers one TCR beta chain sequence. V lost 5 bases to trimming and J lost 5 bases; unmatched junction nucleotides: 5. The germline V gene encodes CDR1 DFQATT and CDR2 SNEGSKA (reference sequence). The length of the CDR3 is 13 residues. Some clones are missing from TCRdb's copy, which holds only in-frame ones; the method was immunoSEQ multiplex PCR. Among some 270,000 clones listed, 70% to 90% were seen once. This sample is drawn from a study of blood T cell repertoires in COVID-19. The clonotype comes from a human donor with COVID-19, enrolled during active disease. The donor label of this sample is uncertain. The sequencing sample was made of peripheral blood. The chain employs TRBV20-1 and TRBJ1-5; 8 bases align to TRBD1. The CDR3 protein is CSAGGQGDQPQHF. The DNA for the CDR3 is TGCAGTGCTGGTGGACAGGGCGATCAGCCCCAGCATTTT.